This TCR beta chain was recorded in a study of cytomegalovirus exposure and HLA in healthy donors. The PCR ran on 60 Vbeta and 13 Jbeta primers. Assay used: immunoSEQ multiplex PCR; TCRdb lists only in-frame clones, some missing. The sample comprises roughly 150,000 clones, over 70% of which are singletons, and 3.1% rests with the top ten. Looked up from germline, CDR1 is LNHDA and CDR2 is SQIVND (reference sequence). Trimming removed 3 bases at V and 8 bases at J, with 17 bases between. The CDR3 spans 15 residues. On this clone itself: What it recognizes is unknown.

General study findings and limits: Common viral pathogens were later found to be apparently linked to several of the most significant clusters. Sequence variants that were highly shared formed a cluster that was likely a sequencing artifact.

The source of this sequence is a male donor in good health and CMV-seronegative. The chain has TRBV19 and TRBJ2-1; D perhaps matches TRBD1 (6 bases). Sequencing input: PBMCs. CDR3 DNA sequence: TGTGCCAGTAGTATCTTGGGGGCTAGTAACCATGAGCAGTTCTTC. Translating it yields CASSILGASNHEQFF.